The 31 T cell receptor beta chains in this list originate from one sample, sequenced in a study of cytomegalovirus exposure and HLA in healthy donors. Clones were read by immunoSEQ multiplex PCR, and TCRdb kept only the in-frame ones, dropping some. The sample carries over 200,000 clones, approximately 87% recorded once. The sample comprised PBMCs. These receptors all stem from a woman younger than 30 in good health and CMV-seronegative.

This chain joins TRBV2 and TRBJ2-6; D call uncertain. CDR1 SNHLY and CDR2 FYNNEI come from the germline V gene. V lost 7 bases, J lost 4 bases, and 5 bases lay in between. The CDR3 sequence is 12 residues long. The CDR3 bases are TGTGCCAGCACTGGAGGGGCCAACGTCCTGACTTTC. It codes for CASTGGANVLTF. Together with reference TRBV2 and TRBJ2-6, the CDR3 gives the full variable domain: EPEVTQTPSHQVTQMGQEVILRCVPISNHLYFYWYRQILGQKVEFLVSFYNNEISEKSEIFDDQFSVERPDGSNFTLKIRSTKLEDSAMYFCASTGGANVLTFGAGSRLTVL.

The gene calls are TRBV18 and TRBJ2-5; TRBD1 might be the D (7 bases). V was clipped by 0 bases and J by 5 bases, with 10 bases between them. This CDR3 comprises 14 residues. The germline V gene has CDR1 KGHSH and CDR2 LQKENI. The CDR3 loop is CASSPPSGGETQYF. CDR3 bases: TGTGCCAGCTCACCACCTTCAGGGGGGGAGACCCAGTACTTC.

J is TRBJ1-5 and V is TRBV19; the match to TRBD1 covers 11 bases. Trimming cost V 6 bases and J 7 bases; bases outside gene matches: 5. Per the germline V gene, CDR1 is LNHDA and CDR2 is SQIVND (reference sequence). The CDR3 loop spans 14 amino acids. CDR3 bases: TGTGCCAGTAGCTCGGACAGGGGGCCCCAGCCCCAGCATTTT. Protein product: CASSSDRGPQPQHF. The full variable domain, completed using reference TRBV19 and TRBJ1-5, is DGGITQSPKYLFRKEGQNVTLSCEQNLNHDAMYWYRQDPGQGLRLIYYSQIVNDFQKGDIAEGYSVSREKKESFPLTVTSAQKNPTAFYLCASSSDRGPQPQHFGDGTRLSIL.

CDR3 in DNA: TGTGCCAGCAGTAAACAGGGGGATGTAACAGATACGCAGTATTTT. Protein sequence: CASSKQGDVTDTQYF. This chain uses TRBV2 with TRBJ2-3; 8 bases are a match to TRBD1. The V gene end was trimmed by 5 bases and the J gene end by 3 bases; junction bases not matched to a gene: 7. Germline CDR1 and CDR2: SNHLY and FYNNEI. This CDR3 contains 15 residues. Full variable domain (remainder filled in from reference TRBV2 and TRBJ2-3): EPEVTQTPSHQVTQMGQEVILRCVPISNHLYFYWYRQILGQKVEFLVSFYNNEISEKSEIFDDQFSVERPDGSNFTLKIRSTKLEDSAMYFCASSKQGDVTDTQYFGPGTRLTVL.

The V call is TRBV5-4, the J call TRBJ2-1, with D possibly being TRBD2 (7 bases). V was clipped by 4 bases and J by 2 bases, with 19 bases between them. There are 17 residues in the CDR3. Germline V gives CDR1 SGHNT, CDR2 YYREEE (reference sequence). CDR3 amino acids: CASSRGGGGPTYNEQFF. CDR3 in DNA: TGTGCCAGCAGCAGGGGAGGGGGAGGGCCCACCTACAATGAGCAGTTCTTC.

The chain couples TRBV9 to TRBJ1-1, with D tentatively TRBD1 (5 bases). From germline, CDR1 is SGDLS and CDR2 YYNGEE. The V gene lost 4 bases and the J gene lost 8 bases, with 9 bases spanning the gap. The length of the CDR3 is 11 residues. CDR3 residues: CASSSPGEAFF. CDR3 sequence (DNA): TGTGCCAGCAGCTCCCCAGGGGAAGCTTTCTTT. Combining the CDR3 with reference TRBV9 and TRBJ1-1 gives the whole variable domain DSGVTQTPKHLITATGQRVTLRCSPRSGDLSVYWYQQSLDQGLQFLIQYYNGEERAKGNILERFSAQQFPDLHSELNLSSLELGDSALYFCASSSPGEAFFGQGTRLTVV.

The chain is built from TRBV15 and TRBJ2-1, with D possibly matching TRBD1 (5 bases). V was clipped by 5 bases and J by 2 bases, with 10 bases between them. The CDR3 is made up of 14 amino acids. CDR1 and CDR2 from the germline V gene are LNHNV and YYDKDF (reference sequence). The CDR3 here is CATSYGHPYNEQFF. In DNA form, the CDR3 reads TGTGCCACCAGCTACGGACACCCCTACAATGAGCAGTTCTTC.

This chain joins TRBV10-1 and TRBJ2-1, with 10 bases that match TRBD1. This CDR3 spans 17 amino acids. Germline V gene lookup returns CDR1 WNHNN and CDR2 SYGVQD (reference sequence). V gave up 5 bases and J gave up 9 bases; unmatched junction bases: 16. CDR3 protein: CASSTGRDRGTFSEQFF. The CDR3 DNA sequence: TGCGCCAGCAGTACGGGAAGGGACAGGGGTACGTTCAGTGAGCAGTTCTTC.

The rearrangement uses TRBV9 and TRBJ2-7; 8 nucleotides agree with TRBD1. The CDR3 is 14 residues long. Germline lookup yields CDR1 SGDLS and CDR2 YYNGEE. V trimming: 1 base; J trimming: 1 base; junction bases outside the gene matches: 1. The CDR3 nucleotides read TGTGCCAGCAGCGTACGGGACAGGTCCTACGAGCAGTACTTC. It encodes CASSVRDRSYEQYF.

The V call is TRBV21-1, the J call TRBJ1-2; the table's D call of TRBD1 was not tested on the DNA. TRBV21-1 is given as a pseudogene. The CDR3 covers 11 residues. DNA of the CDR3: TGTGCCAGCAGCAAAGTATGGACAGACACCTTC. Translation: CASSKVWTDTF.

The CDR3 nucleotides are TGTGCCTGGAGTGGACAGGGCAGCGAGCAGTTCTTC. Translated, it gives CAWSGQGSEQFF. V is TRBV30 and J is TRBJ2-1; 7 bases line up with TRBD1. This CDR3 has 12 residues. Germline V gene lookup returns CDR1 GTSNPN and CDR2 SVGIG (reference sequence). V lost 1 base and J lost 10; bases outside the gene matches: 4. Complete variable domain (other parts from reference TRBV30 and TRBJ2-1): SQTIHQWPATLVQPVGSPLSLECTVEGTSNPNLYWYRQAAGRGLQLLFYSVGIGQISSEVPQNLSASRPQDRQFILSSKKLLLSDSGFYLCAWSGQGSEQFFGPGTRLTVL.

The rearrangement uses TRBV6-1 and TRBJ2-7; 7 nucleotides agree with TRBD2. V lost 2 bases and J lost 7; bases outside the gene matches: 8. This CDR3 is built from 14 residues. Germline values: CDR1 MNHNS, CDR2 SASEGT. The CDR3 DNA sequence: TGTGCCAGCAGTGAAAGGGAGGGGTGGATGGAGCAGTACTTC. The encoded protein is CASSEREGWMEQYF.

This chain joins TRBV6-5 and TRBJ1-4; D not resolved. Germline V gene data show CDR1 as MNHEY and CDR2 as SVGAGI. The CDR3 is 13 residues long. Trimming removed 11 bases at V and 0 bases at J, with 10 bases between. CDR3 sequence: CAASRTTNEKLFF. In DNA form, the CDR3 reads TGTGCCGCCTCCCGGACAACTAATGAAAAACTGTTTTTT.

This clone was seen a handful of times. This chain links TRBV5-1 with TRBJ2-1; 8 nucleotides align to TRBD2. J lost 10 bases, V lost 2 bases, and 8 bases had no gene match. CDR1 and CDR2 (germline): SGHRS, YFSETQ. This CDR3 region has 14 residues. CDR3 loop: CASSFSAGEREQFF. CDR3 bases: TGCGCCAGCAGCTTTTCAGCGGGGGAAAGGGAGCAGTTCTTC.

This clone was recorded once. The rearrangement joins TRBV30 to TRBJ2-5; no reliable D call. CDR3 length: 12 residues. Germline CDR1 reads GTSNPN; CDR2 reads SVGIG (reference sequence). V dropped 3 bases and J dropped 7 bases, with 12 bases sitting between them. The CDR3 loop reads CAWRLTLGTQYF. The CDR3 bases are TGTGCCTGGAGATTGACCCTGGGGACCCAGTACTTC.

The J gene is TRBJ1-2, the V gene TRBV6-6; D not certain. V shed 7 bases and J shed 1 base, with 7 bases lying between them. Germline V CDR1 and CDR2: MNHNY, SVGAGI (reference sequence). The CDR3 covers 12 residues. CDR3 sequence (DNA): TGTGCCAGCATCCAGTTTAACTATGGCTACACCTTC. This translates into CASIQFNYGYTF.

The chain recombines TRBV25-1 with TRBJ2-7, with TRBD1 matching 9 bases. CDR1 is MGHDK and CDR2 is SYGVNS in the germline V gene. Trimming took 4 bases from V and 4 from J; bases not matched to a gene: 5. There are 14 residues in the CDR3. The CDR3: CASSARDRVYEQYF. Here the CDR3 DNA reads TGTGCCAGCAGTGCCCGGGACAGGGTTTACGAGCAGTACTTC.

The chain employs TRBV6-5 and TRBJ2-7, with TRBD1 as a possible D gene (5 bases). V was shortened by 5 bases and J by 2 bases, with 7 bases between the two germline ends. From germline, CDR1 is MNHEY and CDR2 SVGAGI. The CDR3 totals 12 residues. This chain's CDR3 is CASSTDTYEQYF. CDR3 nucleotides: TGTGCCAGCAGTACGGACACCTACGAGCAGTACTTC.

This chain connects TRBV18 to TRBJ1-5; tentatively, D is TRBD1 (6 bases). Germline CDR1 KGHSH, CDR2 LQKENI. The CDR3 runs 16 residues. The ends were cut back, 2 bases at V and 4 bases at J, with 15 bases in the middle. The CDR3 bases are TGTGCCAGCTCACCAAATGGGCAGGGGCTGAATCAGCCCCAGCATTTT. It is translated as CASSPNGQGLNQPQHF.

The V and J genes are TRBV25-1 and TRBJ1-4; possible D gene TRBD1, 5 bases. V lost 2 bases, J lost 8 bases, and 9 bases lay in between. This CDR3 comprises 13 residues. Germline CDR1 and CDR2: MGHDK and SYGVNS. CDR3 nucleotides: TGTGCCAGCAGTGAACCGGGGGTCGAAAAACTGTTTTTT. As protein: CASSEPGVEKLFF.

The chain carries TRBV12-5 and TRBJ2-1; a possible D gene is TRBD2 (6 bases). Trimming left V 1 base short and J 10 bases short, with 14 bases between. Germline V gives CDR1 LGHNT, CDR2 FRNRAP. The CDR3 is 14 residues long. CDR3 loop: CASGLASKGREQFF. The CDR3 DNA sequence: TGTGCTAGTGGTTTGGCCTCAAAGGGGAGGGAGCAGTTCTTC.

The chain is built from TRBV10-2 and TRBJ2-1, with D unresolved. V was cut by 4 bases and J by 6 bases, with 10 bases left in between. Germline V gene lookup returns CDR1 WSHSY and CDR2 SAAADI. The CDR3 consists of 13 residues. Written as DNA, the CDR3 is TGCGCCAGCAGTGTTCTGGGGTTCAATGAGCAGTTCTTC. Translation: CASSVLGFNEQFF.

The chain combines TRBV6-5 with TRBJ1-2; perhaps TRBD1 as D (6 bases). The V end lost 4 bases, the J end lost 0 bases, and 12 bases lay between the germline ends. The CDR3 is 15 residues long. Germline V gives CDR1 MNHEY, CDR2 SVGAGI. The CDR3 reads CASSSTQGPNYGYTF. DNA for the CDR3: TGTGCCAGCAGTTCCACACAGGGACCTAACTATGGCTACACCTTC.

The chain is built from TRBV27 and TRBJ1-1; the D gene is possibly TRBD1 (5 bases). The CDR3 runs to 14 residues. CDR1 and CDR2 from the germline V gene are MNHEY and SMNVEV (reference sequence). V was shortened by 5 bases and J by 10 bases, with 20 bases between the two germline ends. CDR3 residues: CASSPFGTVRRAFF. The CDR3 bases are TGTGCCAGCAGTCCGTTCGGGACGGTCCGGCGAGCTTTCTTT.

The chain combines TRBV30 with TRBJ2-2; 10 positions agree with TRBD2. This CDR3 spans 16 amino acids. V shed 5 bases and J 4 bases; nucleotides not matched to a gene: 10. Per germline, CDR1 GTSNPN and CDR2 SVGIG (reference sequence). CDR3 DNA sequence: TGTGCCTGGGCCCTAGCGGGAGTAAGGCGCACCGGGGAGCTGTTTTTT. It yields the protein CAWALAGVRRTGELFF.

The chain has TRBV5-1 and TRBJ1-1, with D perhaps matching TRBD1 (5 bases). This CDR3 spans 16 amino acids. Germline assignment: CDR1 SGHRS and CDR2 YFSETQ. The ends were cut back, 0 bases at V and 0 bases at J, with 12 bases in the middle. The CDR3 spells CASSLVVTALNTEAFF. In nucleotides, the CDR3 is TGCGCCAGCAGCTTGGTGGTGACAGCCCTGAACACTGAAGCTTTCTTT.

The J gene is TRBJ2-5, the V gene TRBV7-2; D is unresolved. CDR1 is SGHTA, CDR2 FQGNSA, per germline. Trimming took 4 bases from V and 1 from J, leaving 7 bases between them. CDR3 length equals 13 residues. As DNA, the CDR3 is TGTGCCAGCAGCTCAGTACGCCAAGAGACCCAGTACTTC. Amino acids: CASSSVRQETQYF.

The chain joins TRBV27 to TRBJ1-2; 9 bases fit TRBD1. CDR3 size: 17 residues. V shed 5 bases and J 7 bases; nucleotides not matched to a gene: 17. Germline CDR1 and CDR2: MNHEY and SMNVEV (reference sequence). CDR3 DNA sequence: TGTGCCAGCAGTGTACTCCCCGGGACAGGGAATTTGGGTGGCTACACCTTC. Translation: CASSVLPGTGNLGGYTF.

The J gene is TRBJ2-7, the V gene TRBV10-1; D ambiguous. V dropped 2 bases and J dropped 7 bases, with 12 bases sitting between them. Germline CDR1 WNHNN, CDR2 SYGVQD (reference sequence). The CDR3 is 13 amino acids. The CDR3 here is CASSERLGLEQYF. The DNA of the CDR3 is TGCGCCAGCAGTGAGCGCTTAGGGCTTGAGCAGTACTTC.

The chain uses TRBV9 and TRBJ2-7; TRBD1 or TRBD2 may be the D gene (5 bases each). V was clipped by 4 bases and J by 2 bases, with 13 bases between them. Germline V gene sequence: CDR1 SGDLS, CDR2 YYNGEE. The CDR3 extends over 14 amino acids. CDR3 DNA: TGTGCCAGCAGCCCAGGGACGATTACCTACGAGCAGTACTTC. Residues: CASSPGTITYEQYF.

The chain links TRBV28 to TRBJ1-3; D is perhaps TRBD1 (5 bases). Germline-derived CDR1 and CDR2 are MDHEN and SYDVKM. This CDR3 is 16 amino acids long. Trimming cost V 5 bases and J 2 bases, with 16 bases left between them. CDR3 amino acids: CASSRYFGGTGNTIYF. The CDR3 DNA sequence: TGTGCCAGCAGTCGCTACTTCGGGGGGACTGGAAACACCATATATTTT.